This TCR beta chain appears in the sequencing data of a study of radiotherapy plus CTLA-4 blockade in lung cancer. This CDR3 is 15 amino acids long. Trimming took 2 bases from V and 9 from J; bases not matched to a gene: 9. From germline, CDR1 is MDHEN and CDR2 SYDVKM. This table comes from immunoSEQ multiplex PCR, and its TCRdb copy is limited to in-frame clones, with some not included. The sample lists tens of thousands of clones; more than 60% were seen once. The J gene is TRBJ2-1, the V gene TRBV28; 8 bases agree with TRBD2. This clonotype originated in a human donor with non-small cell lung cancer who had a partial response to radiotherapy plus ipilimumab. Some clones in this sample may be carry-over from other donors' samples. The material was peripheral blood, obtained from a patient treated with radiotherapy plus ipilimumab. CDR3 bases: TGTGCCAGCAGTTTAGCGGGAGGCATCGTGGGTGAGCAGTTCTTC. Encoded protein: CASSLAGGIVGEQFF.